These 22 T cell receptor beta chains share one sample of origin, sequenced in a study of Ad26.COV2.S vaccination and SARS-CoV-2 variants. Treatment meaning: approximately 18 received Ad26.COV2.S at low or high dose, single or two shots; 5 received placebo; per-sample allocation not given. Sampling occurred on day 63 after the first vaccine or placebo injection. Method: immunoSEQ multiplex PCR; TCRdb's copy keeps in-frame clones and lacks some. Of under 550,000 clones detected, 80% to 95% appear once; the ten largest clones hold 12%. The sequenced sample was peripheral blood, obtained in a trial of Ad26.COV2.S vaccine versus placebo. The receptor source for this set is a person aged 18-60 years who received the Ad26.COV2.S COVID-19 vaccine or a placebo.

This rearrangement joins TRBV9 to TRBJ2-7; perhaps D is TRBD1 or TRBD2 (5 bases each). This CDR3 spans 15 amino acids. The V gene's germline CDR1 is SGDLS and CDR2 YYNGEE. The V gene lost 5 bases and the J gene lost 2 bases, with 17 bases spanning the gap. DNA for the CDR3: TGTGCCAGCAGTCGAGACAGCGGCAGACCCTACGAGCAGTACTTC. The encoded protein is CASSRDSGRPYEQYF.

This clone was seen a few times. The chain has TRBV7-6 and TRBJ2-7, with 10 bases matching TRBD1. The CDR3 extends over 15 amino acids. Trimming cost V 5 bases and J 5 bases; bases outside gene matches: 9. The V gene's germline CDR1 is SGHVS and CDR2 FNYEAQ. The CDR3 DNA is TGTGCCAGCAGCCCCATGACAGGGGGCTTCCACGAGCAGTACTTC. Translation gives CASSPMTGGFHEQYF.

Written as DNA, the CDR3 is TGTGCCAGCCGAAGGACAGGGACGGACGGGGAGCTGTTTTTT. It specifies CASRRTGTDGELFF. The V gene is TRBV25-1, the J gene TRBJ2-2; TRBD1 agrees at 8 bases. The CDR3 runs to 14 residues. J lost 7 bases, V lost 8 bases, and 9 bases had no gene match. From germline, CDR1 is MGHDK and CDR2 SYGVNS.

In its sample, this clone was seen a few times. The CDR3 DNA sequence: TGCAGCGTTGAAGTGGGGATCTCTGAAGCTTTCTTT. This encodes CSVEVGISEAFF. This sequence joins TRBV29-1 and TRBJ1-1; D gene ambiguous. Per the germline V gene, CDR1 is SQVTM and CDR2 is ANQGSEA. This CDR3 region has 12 residues. Deletions cut 1 base from V and 6 bases from J, with 9 bases between. The full variable domain, rest sourced from reference TRBV29-1 and TRBJ1-1, is SAVISQKPSRDICQRGTSLTIQCQVDSQVTMMFWYRQQPGQSLTLIATANQGSEATYESGFVIDKFPISRPNLTFSTLTVSNMSPEDSSIYLCSVEVGISEAFFGQGTRLTVV.

The V and J genes are TRBV11-2 and TRBJ1-2; the match to TRBD1 covers 8 bases. In germline, CDR1 is SGHAT, CDR2 FQNNGV. After removal of 0 bases from V and 6 bases from J, the junction contained 3 bases not matched to a gene. This CDR3 comprises 14 residues. The CDR3 coding sequence is TGTGCCAGCAGCTTAGATCGGACAGGGAATGGCTACACCTTC. As protein: CASSLDRTGNGYTF.

The rearrangement uses TRBV28 and TRBJ2-7; D possibly corresponds to TRBD2 (5 bases). V lost 1 base and J 3 bases, leaving 7 bases between the germline ends. Looked up from germline, CDR1 is MDHEN and CDR2 is SYDVKM. This CDR3 has 13 residues. The CDR3 loop is CASSLSGIYEQYF. The CDR3, as DNA: TGTGCCAGCAGTTTATCGGGAATCTACGAGCAGTACTTC. Supplemented by reference TRBV28 and TRBJ2-7, the full variable domain reads DVKVTQSSRYLVKRTGEKVFLECVQDMDHENMFWYRQDPGLGLRLIYFSYDVKMKEKGDIPEGYSVSREKKERFSLILESASTNQTSMYLCASSLSGIYEQYFGPGTRLTVT.

This clone showed up just a few times. This chain links TRBV19 with TRBJ1-5; D is possibly TRBD1 (6 bases). V was clipped by 5 bases and J by 7 bases, with 18 bases between them. CDR1 is LNHDA and CDR2 is SQIVND in the germline V gene (reference sequence). This CDR3 comprises 15 residues. In DNA, the CDR3 is TGTGCCAGTAGTGGGGGGCTGGCAGGGAGGCAGCCCCAGCATTTT. Translated, it gives CASSGGLAGRQPQHF. The full variable domain, completed using reference TRBV19 and TRBJ1-5, is DGGITQSPKYLFRKEGQNVTLSCEQNLNHDAMYWYRQDPGQGLRLIYYSQIVNDFQKGDIAEGYSVSREKKESFPLTVTSAQKNPTAFYLCASSGGLAGRQPQHFGDGTRLSIL.

V gene TRBV6-6 combines with J gene TRBJ2-7; D is uncertain. V was trimmed by 1 base and J by 2 bases, leaving 15 bases between them. Per germline, CDR1 MNHNY and CDR2 SVGAGI (reference sequence). The CDR3 consists of 16 residues. CDR3 amino acids: CASSYFSLTNPYEQYF. The CDR3 DNA follows: TGTGCCAGCAGTTACTTCTCCTTGACCAACCCCTACGAGCAGTACTTC.

CDR3 amino acids: CASMAVGLSGELFF. In DNA form, the CDR3 reads TGTGCCAGTATGGCAGTAGGTCTCTCCGGGGAGCTGTTTTTT. The chain couples TRBV19 to TRBJ2-2, with unresolved D. The CDR3 covers 14 residues. Per germline, CDR1 LNHDA and CDR2 SQIVND (reference sequence). Trimming pared 7 bases from V and 6 bases from J, leaving 15 bases between.

This chain uses TRBV4-3 with TRBJ1-2; the D is unclear. V lost 0 bases and J lost 8, with 13 bases in between. The V gene's germline CDR1 is LGHNA and CDR2 YSLEER. The CDR3 loop spans 14 amino acids. CDR3 protein: CASSQDLQLKGYTF. As DNA, the CDR3 is TGCGCCAGCAGCCAAGATTTGCAGCTTAAGGGCTACACCTTC.

The rearrangement joins TRBV2 to TRBJ2-5; D call uncertain. The CDR3 contains 12 residues. Trimming removed 2 bases at V and 4 bases at J, with 5 bases between. Germline V gene lookup returns CDR1 SNHLY and CDR2 FYNNEI. CDR3 region: CASSESRETQYF. In DNA form, the CDR3 reads TGTGCCAGCAGTGAATCTAGAGAGACCCAGTACTTC.

The chain couples TRBV19 to TRBJ1-5, with no clear D. The ends were cut back, 5 bases at V and 3 bases at J, with 8 bases in the middle. CDR1 is LNHDA, CDR2 SQIVND, per germline (reference sequence). The CDR3 sequence is 13 residues long. The CDR3 nucleotides are TGTGCCAGTAGTGCCTGGGCCAATCAGCCCCAGCATTTT. Residues: CASSAWANQPQHF.

This chain uses TRBV5-8 with TRBJ2-7; the D gene is possibly TRBD1 (6 bases). Between the trimmed V and J ends, which lost 4 bases and 6 bases, there was a span of 23 bases. Germline V CDR1 and CDR2: SGHTS, YDEGEE. The CDR3 consists of 16 residues. CDR3 nucleotides: TGTGCCAGCAGCCCGCAGGGGCGCCTCATGGCCGCCGAGCAGTACTTC. Its translation: CASSPQGRLMAAEQYF.

The J gene is TRBJ1-2, the V gene TRBV30, with TRBD1 matching over 8 bases. There are 13 residues in the CDR3. Germline-derived CDR1 and CDR2 are GTSNPN and SVGIG (reference sequence). The ends lost 5 bases at V and 7 bases at J; junction bases unmatched: 9. This CDR3 is CAWESAGGTGYTF. The CDR3 DNA reads TGTGCCTGGGAATCTGCAGGGGGCACTGGCTACACCTTC.

J is TRBJ2-7 and V is TRBV4-1, with 8 bases that match TRBD1. Germline V gives CDR1 MGHRA, CDR2 YSYEKL. V lost 1 base to trimming and J lost 6 bases; unmatched junction nucleotides: 5. The length of the CDR3 is 14 residues. The CDR3 DNA sequence: TGCGCCAGCAGCCAAGCCAGGACAGGGTTCGAGCAGTACTTC. Translated, it gives CASSQARTGFEQYF.

This clone was seen only a few times. J is TRBJ2-1 and V is TRBV11-3; 13 nucleotides align to TRBD2. This CDR3 has 18 amino acids. Germline CDR1 reads SGHNT; CDR2 reads YENEEA. V was pared by 5 bases and J by 7 bases, with 14 bases of the junction left unmatched. The CDR3 loop is CASSRRLAGGLPSNEQFF. In DNA form, the CDR3 reads TGTGCCAGCAGCCGTCGACTAGCGGGAGGACTCCCTTCTAATGAGCAGTTCTTC.

The V call is TRBV4-1, the J call TRBJ1-4, with D possibly matching TRBD1 (5 bases). Trimming removed 3 bases at V and 7 bases at J, with 9 bases between. Per germline, CDR1 MGHRA and CDR2 YSYEKL. The CDR3 loop spans 13 amino acids. CDR3 amino acids: CASSQGVAEKLFF. In DNA form, the CDR3 reads TGCGCCAGCAGCCAGGGGGTCGCTGAAAAACTGTTTTTT.

The chain employs TRBV5-5 and TRBJ2-7; TRBD1 aligns across 11 bases. The CDR3 runs 15 residues. Germline V gene sequence: CDR1 SGHKS, CDR2 YYEKEE (reference sequence). Trimming cost V 4 bases and J 3 bases; bases outside gene matches: 6. The CDR3 bases are TGTGCCAGCAGCCTGTCCGGGACAGGGGGCTACGAGCAGTACTTC. The encoded protein is CASSLSGTGGYEQYF.

Concerning this clone: Other DNA sequences in the same sample also yield this CDR3. The chain employs TRBV7-9 and TRBJ2-3; D remains ambiguous. V lost 5 bases and J 0 bases, leaving 6 bases between the germline ends. This CDR3 is 13 amino acids long. Germline V lookup: CDR1 SEHNR, CDR2 FQNEAQ (reference sequence). The CDR3 coding sequence is TGTGCCAGCAGCCCGACCAGCACAGATACGCAGTATTTT. Its translation: CASSPTSTDTQYF.

This rearrangement joins TRBV6-5 to TRBJ2-7, with D perhaps matching TRBD1 or TRBD2 (5 bases each). Germline V CDR1 and CDR2: MNHEY, SVGAGI. The V end lost 0 bases, the J end lost 1 base, and 10 bases lay between the germline ends. The CDR3 contains 15 residues. CDR3 nucleotide sequence: TGTGCCAGCAGTTACTCCGAGGGGTTTTCCTACGAGCAGTACTTC. Protein: CASSYSEGFSYEQYF.

This rearrangement joins TRBV7-9 to TRBJ2-3; D might be TRBD2 (6 bases). Germline CDR1 and CDR2: SEHNR and FQNEAQ (reference sequence). CDR3 length: 16 residues. V was pared by 3 bases and J by 0 bases, with 13 bases between. The CDR3 nucleotides are TGTGCCAGCAGCTTGGCACGCGGGGTTAGCACAGATACGCAGTATTTT. Translated, it gives CASSLARGVSTDTQYF. The whole variable domain, remainder taken from reference TRBV7-9 and TRBJ2-3, is DTGVSQNPRHKITKRGQNVTFRCDPISEHNRLYWYRQTLGQGPEFLTYFQNEAQLEKSRLLSDRFSAERPKGSFSTLEIQRTEQGDSAMYLCASSLARGVSTDTQYFGPGTRLTVL.

V gene TRBV2 combines with J gene TRBJ2-1; D ambiguous. The germline CDR1 and CDR2 sequences are SNHLY and FYNNEI. The CDR3 spans 12 residues. V lost 4 bases and J lost 6, with 7 bases in between. The CDR3 DNA follows: TGTGCCAGCAGTGGGAAAGCCAATGAGCAGTTCTTC. Its protein product is CASSGKANEQFF.